This T cell receptor (beta chain) was retrieved from a study of blood T cell repertoires in COVID-19. Background on the study: From the United States, Italy and Spain came samples of acute and convalescent COVID-19. The cDNA or gDNA used as material had been derived from T cells, B-cell-depleted T cells, or PBMCs.

The table came from immunoSEQ multiplex PCR; TCRdb's copy has only in-frame clones and leaves some out. The sample records 15,000 to 20,000 clones, about 90% being singletons. CDR1 is SEHNR and CDR2 is FQNEAQ in the germline V gene (reference sequence). Trimming took 1 base from V and 8 from J, leaving 9 bases between them. This CDR3 spans 14 amino acids. Material for sequencing was peripheral blood. V and J are TRBV7-9 and TRBJ1-6; D gene uncertain. This clonotype was sampled from a man aged 60 to 75 with active COVID-19. The CDR3: CASSLGNPDSPLHF. The CDR3, as DNA: TGTGCCAGCAGCTTAGGCAACCCGGATTCACCCCTCCACTTT. The complete variable domain, with remaining parts taken from reference TRBV7-9 and TRBJ1-6, reads DTGVSQNPRHKITKRGQNVTFRCDPISEHNRLYWYRQTLGQGPEFLTYFQNEAQLEKSRLLSDRFSAERPKGSFSTLEIQRTEQGDSAMYLCASSLGNPDSPLHFGNGTRLTVT.